These 2 T cell receptor beta chains originate from one sample sequenced in a study of blood T cells in healthy people across ages. A sample-barcoded 5' primer and a J-beta primer mix were used in a second PCR of about 6 to 12 cycles. Each CDR3 protein gets one entry after TCRdb re-called the 5' RACE reads with MiXCR. The sample shows roughly 1.9 million distinct CDR3 sequences, about 39% of them seen only once. Source material: blood. The receptors derive from a human donor in good health.

The rearrangement joins TRBV29-1 to TRBJ2-3; the D gene could be TRBD1 or TRBD2 (7 bases each). V was cut by 6 bases and J by 4 bases, with 17 bases left in between. Germline CDR1 and CDR2: SQVTM and ANQGSEA. This CDR3 comprises 14 residues. CDR3 in DNA: TGCAGCGTCCGCCGGGCAGGGGGGGCAGATACGCAGTATTTT. Amino acids: CSVRRAGGADTQYF.

In its sample, this clonotype was seen a few times. V is TRBV7-2 and J is TRBJ1-5; 8 bases map to TRBD1. The V and J ends lost 7 bases and 7 bases, in that order; junction bases with no gene match: 12. This CDR3 spans 15 amino acids. CDR1 is SGHTA and CDR2 is FQGNSA in the germline V gene. In DNA, the CDR3 is TGTGCCAGCACCCCTGGGACAGGATCGGGACAGCCCCAGCATTTT. Amino acids: CASTPGTGSGQPQHF.